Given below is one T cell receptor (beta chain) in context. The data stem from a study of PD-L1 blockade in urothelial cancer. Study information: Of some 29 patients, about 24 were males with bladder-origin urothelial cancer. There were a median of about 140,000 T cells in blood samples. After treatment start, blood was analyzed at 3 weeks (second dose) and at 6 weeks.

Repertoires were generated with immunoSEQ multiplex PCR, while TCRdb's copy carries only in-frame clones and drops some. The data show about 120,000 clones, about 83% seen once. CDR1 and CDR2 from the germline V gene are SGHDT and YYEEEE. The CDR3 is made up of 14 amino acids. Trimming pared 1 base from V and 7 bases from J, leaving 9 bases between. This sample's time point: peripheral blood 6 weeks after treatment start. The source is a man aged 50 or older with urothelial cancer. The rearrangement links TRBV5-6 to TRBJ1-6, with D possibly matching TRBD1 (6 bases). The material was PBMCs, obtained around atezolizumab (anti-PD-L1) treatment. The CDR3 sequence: CASSLTGRNSPLHF. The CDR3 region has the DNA TGTGCCAGCAGCTTGACAGGGCGGAATTCACCCCTCCACTTT.